The 4 T cell receptor beta chains presented below share a single source sample, sequenced in a study of CD8 T cells in ankylosing spondylitis. From the 5' RACE reads, TCRdb called clonotypes with MiXCR, one entry per CDR3 protein. The sample consists of about 250,000 distinct CDR3 sequences, about 30% of them appearing once. Material: blood, either unsorted or a sorted T cell fraction (not recorded which). Source of these receptors: a male donor with ankylosing spondylitis or in good health (not recorded which).

The chain uses TRBV2 and TRBJ2-7; D is unresolved. CDR3 size: 13 residues. Germline V gives CDR1 SNHLY, CDR2 FYNNEI. V was pared by 7 bases and J by 2 bases, with 12 bases between. CDR3 nucleotides: TGTGCCAGCACGTATGAGGCCACCTACGAGCAGTACTTC. Residues: CASTYEATYEQYF. The full variable domain, rest sourced from reference TRBV2 and TRBJ2-7, is EPEVTQTPSHQVTQMGQEVILRCVPISNHLYFYWYRQILGQKVEFLVSFYNNEISEKSEIFDDQFSVERPDGSNFTLKIRSTKLEDSAMYFCASTYEATYEQYFGPGTRLTVT.

Concerning this clonotype itself: Relative to the germline gene, one junction end is altered; a read error may explain this. The rearrangement links TRBV7-7 to TRBJ2-2, with TRBD1 identical over 7 bases. Germline CDR1 reads SSHAT; CDR2 reads FNYEAQ (reference sequence). The CDR3 runs 15 residues. The CDR3 here is CASSREGPGGGELFF. The CDR3, as DNA: TGTGCTAGCAGCCGCGAGGGACCAGGGGGCGGGGAGCTGTTTTTT. The whole variable domain, filled in from reference TRBV7-7 and TRBJ2-2, reads GAGVSQSPRYKVTKRGQDVTLRCDPISSHATLYWYQQALGQGPEFLTYFNYEAQPDKSGLPSDRFSAERPEGSISTLTIQRTEQRDSAMYRCASSREGPGGGELFFGEGSRLTVL.

This clonotype was picked up a small number of times. The genes are TRBV12-3 or TRBV12-4 and TRBJ2-2; 9 bases map to TRBD1. V gave up 7 bases and J gave up 6 bases; unmatched junction bases: 6. This CDR3 has 14 amino acids. CDR3 sequence: CASKGTGKAGELFF. CDR3 nucleotide sequence: TGTGCCAGCAAGGGGACAGGGAAGGCCGGGGAGCTGTTTTTT.

This clonotype was detected only a few times. This sequence joins TRBV12-3 or TRBV12-4 and TRBJ1-6; 7 bases are a match to TRBD1. Trimming took 4 bases from V and 8 from J; bases not matched to a gene: 8. CDR3 size: 15 residues. The CDR3 reads CASSSLTGWDSPLHF. For the CDR3, the DNA is TGTGCCAGCAGTTCCTTGACAGGGTGGGATTCACCCCTCCACTTT.